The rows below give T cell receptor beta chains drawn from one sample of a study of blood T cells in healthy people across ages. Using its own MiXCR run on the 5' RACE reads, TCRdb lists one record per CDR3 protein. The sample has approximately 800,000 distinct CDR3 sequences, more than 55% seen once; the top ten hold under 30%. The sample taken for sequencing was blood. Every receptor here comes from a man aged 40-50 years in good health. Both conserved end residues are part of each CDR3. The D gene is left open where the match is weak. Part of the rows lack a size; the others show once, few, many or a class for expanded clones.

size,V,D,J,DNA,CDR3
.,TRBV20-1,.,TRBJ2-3,TGCAGTCCTCAACCCGGGGAAGATACGCAGTATTTT,CSPQPGEDTQYF
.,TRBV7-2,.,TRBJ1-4,TGTGCCAGCAGCCCCCGGTTTAGGGATGAAAAACTGTTTTTT,CASSPRFRDEKLFF
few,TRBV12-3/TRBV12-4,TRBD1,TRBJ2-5,TGTGCCAGCAGACAGGGGTCAGAGACCCAGTACTTC,CASRQGSETQYF
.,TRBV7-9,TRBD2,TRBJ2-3,TGTGCCAGCAGCTTAGGCGGGAGCAATTATTTCACAGATACGCAGTATTTT,CASSLGGSNYFTDTQYF
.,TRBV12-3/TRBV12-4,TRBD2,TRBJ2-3,TGTGCCAGCAGTATACTAGCGGGGGGGGCAGATACGCAGTATTTT,CASSILAGGADTQYF
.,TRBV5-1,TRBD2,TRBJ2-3,TGCGCCAGCAGCTTCGGCCTAGCGGTAAATCCCCACACAGATACGCAGTATTTT,CASSFGLAVNPHTDTQYF
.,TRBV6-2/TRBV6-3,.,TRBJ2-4,TGTGCCAGCAGAATATTATTGGCAAGGGGATGGGAGCAGTACTTC,CASRILLARGWEQYF
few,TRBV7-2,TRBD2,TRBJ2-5,TGTGCCAGCAGCTTAGGTCTAGCGGGAGACTTCGCTCAAGAGACCCAGTACTTC,CASSLGLAGDFAQETQYF
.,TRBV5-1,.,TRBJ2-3,TGCGCCAGCAGCCCCCATCGCACAGATACGCAGTATTTT,CASSPHRTDTQYF
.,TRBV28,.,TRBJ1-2,TGTGCCATCCGGAGGGCAGGGACTAACTATGGCTACACCTTC,CAIRRAGTNYGYTF
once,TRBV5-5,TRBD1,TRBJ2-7,TGTGCCAGCACACCTTTATTTGGACAGGGGGCAAACGAGCAGTACTTC,CASTPLFGQGANEQYF
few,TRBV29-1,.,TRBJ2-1,TGCAGCGCTAGGGAGGAGGGCCCCTACAATGAGCAGTTCTTC,CSAREEGPYNEQFF